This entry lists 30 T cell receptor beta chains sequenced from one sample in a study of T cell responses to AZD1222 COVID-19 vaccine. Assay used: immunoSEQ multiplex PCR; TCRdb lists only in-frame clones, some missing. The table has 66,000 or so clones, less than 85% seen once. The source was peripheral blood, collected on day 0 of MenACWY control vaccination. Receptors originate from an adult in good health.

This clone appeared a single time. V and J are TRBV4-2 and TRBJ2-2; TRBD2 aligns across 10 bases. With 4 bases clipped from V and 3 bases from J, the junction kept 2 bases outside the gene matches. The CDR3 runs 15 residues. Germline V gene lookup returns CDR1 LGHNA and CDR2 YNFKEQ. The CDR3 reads CASSPSGGYTGELFF. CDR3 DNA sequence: TGTGCCAGCAGCCCTAGCGGGGGTTACACCGGGGAGCTGTTTTTT.

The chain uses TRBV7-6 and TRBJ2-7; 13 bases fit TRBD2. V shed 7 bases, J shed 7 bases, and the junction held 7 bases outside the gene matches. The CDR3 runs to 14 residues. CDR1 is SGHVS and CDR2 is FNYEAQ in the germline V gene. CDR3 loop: CASTRLAGGGEQYF. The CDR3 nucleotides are TGTGCCAGCACGAGACTAGCGGGAGGAGGAGAGCAGTACTTC.

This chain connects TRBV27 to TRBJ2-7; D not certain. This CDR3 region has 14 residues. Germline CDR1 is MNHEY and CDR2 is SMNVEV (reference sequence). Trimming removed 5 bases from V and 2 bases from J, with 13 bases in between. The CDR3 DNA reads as TGTGCCAGCAGTCGAACCGCTGGGACCTACGAGCAGTACTTC. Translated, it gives CASSRTAGTYEQYF.

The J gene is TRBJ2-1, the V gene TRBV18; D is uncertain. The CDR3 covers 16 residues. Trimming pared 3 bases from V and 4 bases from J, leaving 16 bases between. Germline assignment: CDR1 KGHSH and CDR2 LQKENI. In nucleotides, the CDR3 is TGTGCCAGCTCACCGGGAACTGGAAACACTTACAATGAGCAGTTCTTC. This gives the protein CASSPGTGNTYNEQFF.

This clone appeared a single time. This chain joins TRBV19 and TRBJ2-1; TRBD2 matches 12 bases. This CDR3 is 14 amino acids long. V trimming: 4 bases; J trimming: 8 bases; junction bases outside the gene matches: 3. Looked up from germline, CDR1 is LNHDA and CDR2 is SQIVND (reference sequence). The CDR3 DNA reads TGTGCCAGTAGTAGGTCTAGCGGGAGGGATGAGCAGTTCTTC. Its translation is CASSRSSGRDEQFF.

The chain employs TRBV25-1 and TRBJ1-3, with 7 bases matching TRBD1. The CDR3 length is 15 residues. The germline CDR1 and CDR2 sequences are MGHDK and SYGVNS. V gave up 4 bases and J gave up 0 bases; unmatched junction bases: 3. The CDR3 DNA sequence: TGTGCCAGCAGTGGGGACAGTATCTCTGGAAACACCATATATTTT. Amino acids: CASSGDSISGNTIYF. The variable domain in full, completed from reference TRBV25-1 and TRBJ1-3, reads EADIYQTPRYLVIGTGKKITLECSQTMGHDKMYWYQQDPGMELHLIHYSYGVNSTEKGDLSSESTVSRIRTEHFPLTLESARPSHTSQYLCASSGDSISGNTIYFGEGSWLTVV.

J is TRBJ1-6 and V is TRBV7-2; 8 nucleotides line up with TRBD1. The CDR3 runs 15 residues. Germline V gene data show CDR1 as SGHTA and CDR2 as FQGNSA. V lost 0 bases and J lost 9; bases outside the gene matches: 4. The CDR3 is CASSLAAGGTSPLHF. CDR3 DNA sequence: TGTGCCAGCAGCTTAGCTGCAGGGGGCACTTCACCCCTCCACTTT.

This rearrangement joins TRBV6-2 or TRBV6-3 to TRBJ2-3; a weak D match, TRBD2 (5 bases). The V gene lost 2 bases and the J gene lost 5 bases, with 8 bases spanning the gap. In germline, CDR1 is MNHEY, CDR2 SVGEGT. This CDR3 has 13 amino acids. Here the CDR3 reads CASSYRERDTQYF. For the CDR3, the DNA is TGTGCCAGCAGTTACAGGGAGCGAGATACGCAGTATTTT.

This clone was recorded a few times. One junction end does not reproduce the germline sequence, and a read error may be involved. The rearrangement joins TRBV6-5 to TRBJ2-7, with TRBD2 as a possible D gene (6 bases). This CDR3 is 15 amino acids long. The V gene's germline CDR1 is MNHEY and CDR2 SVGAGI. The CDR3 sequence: CASRERGGLSNEQYF. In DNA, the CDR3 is TGTGCCAGCAGGGAGAGAGGAGGGCTCTCCAACGAGCAGTACTTC.

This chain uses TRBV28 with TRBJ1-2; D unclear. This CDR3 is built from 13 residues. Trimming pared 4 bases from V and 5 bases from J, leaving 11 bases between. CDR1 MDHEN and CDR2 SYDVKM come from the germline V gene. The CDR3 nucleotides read TGTGCCAGCAGTTCCACAGTTAAGTATGGCTACACCTTC. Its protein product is CASSSTVKYGYTF.

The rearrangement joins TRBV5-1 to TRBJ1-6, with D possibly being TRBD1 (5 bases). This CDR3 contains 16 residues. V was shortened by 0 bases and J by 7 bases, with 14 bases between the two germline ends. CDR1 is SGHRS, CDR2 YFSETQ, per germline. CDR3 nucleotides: TGCGCCAGCAGCTTGGTCGGGGTCGAGGGGAATTCACCCCTCCACTTT. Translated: CASSLVGVEGNSPLHF.

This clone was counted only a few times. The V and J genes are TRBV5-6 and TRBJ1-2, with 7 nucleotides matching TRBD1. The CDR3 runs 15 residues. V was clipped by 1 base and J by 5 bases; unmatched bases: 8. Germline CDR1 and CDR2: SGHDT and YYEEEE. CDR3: CASSLPRTGTYGYTF. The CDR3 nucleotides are TGTGCCAGCAGCTTGCCTAGGACAGGCACATATGGCTACACCTTC.

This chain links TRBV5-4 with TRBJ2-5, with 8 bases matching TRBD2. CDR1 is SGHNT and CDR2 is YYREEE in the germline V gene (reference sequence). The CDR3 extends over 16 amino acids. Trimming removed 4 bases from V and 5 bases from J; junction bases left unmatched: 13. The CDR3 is CASSPSRQRGQETQYF. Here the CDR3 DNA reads TGTGCCAGCAGCCCGTCGCGGCAGCGGGGGCAGGAGACCCAGTACTTC.

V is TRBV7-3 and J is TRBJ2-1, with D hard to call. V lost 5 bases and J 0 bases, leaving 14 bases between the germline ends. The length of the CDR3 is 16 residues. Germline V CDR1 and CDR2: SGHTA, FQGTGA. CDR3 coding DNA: TGTGCCAGCAGCCCTTCCGGCAGTAACTCCTACAATGAGCAGTTCTTC. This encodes CASSPSGSNSYNEQFF.

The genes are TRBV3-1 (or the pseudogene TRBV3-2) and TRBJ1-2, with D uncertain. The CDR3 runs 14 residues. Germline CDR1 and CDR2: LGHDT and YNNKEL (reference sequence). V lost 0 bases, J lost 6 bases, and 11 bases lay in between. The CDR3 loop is CASSQDPQVDGYTF. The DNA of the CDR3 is TGTGCCAGCAGCCAAGATCCCCAGGTGGATGGCTACACCTTC.

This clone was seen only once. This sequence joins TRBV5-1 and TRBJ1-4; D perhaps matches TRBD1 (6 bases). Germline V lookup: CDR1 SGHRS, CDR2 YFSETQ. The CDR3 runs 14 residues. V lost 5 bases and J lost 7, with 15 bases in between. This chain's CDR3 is CASRSQGYGEKLFF. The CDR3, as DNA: TGCGCCAGCAGATCACAGGGCTATGGTGAAAAACTGTTTTTT.

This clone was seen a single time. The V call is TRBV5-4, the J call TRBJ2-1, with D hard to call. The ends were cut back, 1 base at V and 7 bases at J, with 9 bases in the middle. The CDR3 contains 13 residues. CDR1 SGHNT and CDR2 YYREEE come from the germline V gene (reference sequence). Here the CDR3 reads CASSLYHANEQFF. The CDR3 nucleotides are TGTGCCAGCAGCTTGTACCACGCGAATGAGCAGTTCTTC.

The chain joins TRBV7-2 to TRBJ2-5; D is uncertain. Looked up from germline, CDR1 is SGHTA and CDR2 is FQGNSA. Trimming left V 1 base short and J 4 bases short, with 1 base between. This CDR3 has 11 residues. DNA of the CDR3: TGTGCCAGCAGCTTAGTAGAGACCCAGTACTTC. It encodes CASSLVETQYF.

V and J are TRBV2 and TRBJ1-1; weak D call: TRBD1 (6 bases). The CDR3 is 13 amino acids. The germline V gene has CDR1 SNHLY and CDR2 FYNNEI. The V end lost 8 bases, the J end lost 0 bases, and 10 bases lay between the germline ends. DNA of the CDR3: TGTGCCAGCGGCACAGGGTTGAACACTGAAGCTTTCTTT. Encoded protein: CASGTGLNTEAFF.

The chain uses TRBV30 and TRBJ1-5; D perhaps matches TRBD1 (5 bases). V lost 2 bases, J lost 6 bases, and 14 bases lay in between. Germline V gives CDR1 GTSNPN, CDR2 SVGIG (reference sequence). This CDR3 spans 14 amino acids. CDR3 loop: CAWSNRGTVQPQHF. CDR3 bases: TGTGCCTGGAGTAATCGGGGGACCGTTCAGCCCCAGCATTTT.

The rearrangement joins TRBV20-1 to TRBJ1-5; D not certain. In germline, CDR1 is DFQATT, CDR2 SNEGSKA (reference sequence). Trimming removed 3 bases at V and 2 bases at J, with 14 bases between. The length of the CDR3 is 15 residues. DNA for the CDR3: TGCAGTGCTAGTGAGCCTGGACGGCGCAATCAGCCCCAGCATTTT. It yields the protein CSASEPGRRNQPQHF.

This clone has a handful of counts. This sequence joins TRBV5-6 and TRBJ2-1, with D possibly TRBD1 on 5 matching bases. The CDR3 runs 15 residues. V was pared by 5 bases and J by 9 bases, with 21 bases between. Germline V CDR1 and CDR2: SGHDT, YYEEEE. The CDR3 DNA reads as TGTGCCAGCAGTCTGCTTGGCACAGGAGTGAGTGAGCAGTTCTTC. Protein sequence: CASSLLGTGVSEQFF.

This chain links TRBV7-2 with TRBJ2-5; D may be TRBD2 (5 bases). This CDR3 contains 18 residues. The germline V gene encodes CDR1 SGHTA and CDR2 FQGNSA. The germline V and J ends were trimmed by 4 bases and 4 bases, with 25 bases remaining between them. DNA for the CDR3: TGTGCCAGCAGCTCGGGCCTAGCCGGTGAAAATATCGGAGAGACCCAGTACTTC. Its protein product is CASSSGLAGENIGETQYF.

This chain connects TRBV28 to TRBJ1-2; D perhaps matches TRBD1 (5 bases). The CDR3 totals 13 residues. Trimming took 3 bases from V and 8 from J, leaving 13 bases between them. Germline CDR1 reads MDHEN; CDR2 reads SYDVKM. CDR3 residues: CASSFRRGRGYTF. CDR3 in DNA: TGTGCCAGCAGTTTTAGGAGGGGACGCGGCTACACCTTC.

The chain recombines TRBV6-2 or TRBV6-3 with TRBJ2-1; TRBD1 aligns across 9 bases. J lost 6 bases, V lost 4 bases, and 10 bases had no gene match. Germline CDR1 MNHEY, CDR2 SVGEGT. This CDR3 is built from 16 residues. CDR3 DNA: TGTGCCAGCAGTTCCCCGGGCCGGACAGGGGCCAATGAGCAGTTCTTC. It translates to CASSSPGRTGANEQFF.

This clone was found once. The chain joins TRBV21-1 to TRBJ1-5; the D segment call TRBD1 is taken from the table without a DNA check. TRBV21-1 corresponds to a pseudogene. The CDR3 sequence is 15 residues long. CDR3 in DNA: TGTGCCAGCAGCAAAGCACAGGGGTGCAATCAGCCCCAGCATTTT. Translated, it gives CASSKAQGCNQPQHF.

CDR3 loop: CASSLYAGSNSPLHF. The CDR3 nucleotides read TGTGCCAGCAGCTTATACGCGGGATCGAATTCACCCCTCCACTTT. The V call is TRBV7-6, the J call TRBJ1-6; D call uncertain. CDR1 SGHVS and CDR2 FNYEAQ come from the germline V gene. This CDR3 is 15 amino acids long. V was shortened by 2 bases and J by 7 bases, with 12 bases between the two germline ends.

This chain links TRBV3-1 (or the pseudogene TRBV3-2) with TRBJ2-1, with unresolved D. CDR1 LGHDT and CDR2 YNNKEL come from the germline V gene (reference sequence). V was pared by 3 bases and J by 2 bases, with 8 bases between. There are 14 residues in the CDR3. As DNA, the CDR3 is TGTGCCAGCAGCCATGGGAAACCCTACAATGAGCAGTTCTTC. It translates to CASSHGKPYNEQFF.

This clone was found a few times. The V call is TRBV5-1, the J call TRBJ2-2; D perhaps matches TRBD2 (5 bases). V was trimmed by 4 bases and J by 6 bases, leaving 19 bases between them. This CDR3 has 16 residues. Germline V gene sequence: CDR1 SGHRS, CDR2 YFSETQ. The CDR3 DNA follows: TGCGCCAGCAGCCCCTTCCCCCCCGGAGGAGCCGGGGAGCTGTTTTTT. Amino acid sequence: CASSPFPPGGAGELFF.

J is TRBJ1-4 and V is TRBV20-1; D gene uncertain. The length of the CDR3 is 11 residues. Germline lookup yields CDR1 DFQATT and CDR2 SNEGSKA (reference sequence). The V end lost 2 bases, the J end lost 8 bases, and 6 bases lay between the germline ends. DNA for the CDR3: TGCAGTGCTAGATTAGGCGAAAAACTGTTTTTT. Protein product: CSARLGEKLFF.